Below are 21 T cell receptor beta chains sequenced from a single sample in a study of blood T cell repertoires in COVID-19. Sequencing was performed with immunoSEQ multiplex PCR; in TCRdb, only in-frame clones are kept and a portion is missing. The sample lists around 250,000 clones, around 87% occurring once. The sequenced material came from peripheral blood. The receptors come from a woman aged 70-85 years with active or convalescent COVID-19.

This clone was recorded only once. The chain couples TRBV6-5 to TRBJ2-3, with TRBD2 matching over 9 bases. The CDR3 extends over 12 amino acids. The germline V gene has CDR1 MNHEY and CDR2 SVGAGI. This CDR3 is CALAGSTDTQYF. CDR3 sequence (DNA): TGTGCTCTAGCGGGGAGCACAGATACGCAGTATTTT.

The chain couples TRBV12-3 or TRBV12-4 to TRBJ2-1, with TRBD1 identical over 7 bases. The CDR3 loop spans 13 amino acids. With V trimmed by 6 bases and J by 3 bases, 2 bases remained unmatched. CDR3 nucleotide sequence: TGTGCCAGCAGCGGGACAGACTACAATGAGCAGTTCTTC. It codes for CASSGTDYNEQFF.

The rearrangement uses TRBV19 and TRBJ2-2; D gene uncertain. The CDR3 is made up of 14 amino acids. Germline-derived CDR1 and CDR2 are LNHDA and SQIVND (reference sequence). Trimming stripped 4 bases from V and 7 bases from J, with 13 bases between. The CDR3 DNA reads as TGTGCCAGTAGTAGTCTGAGTCGCGGCGGGGAGCTGTTTTTT. This sequence encodes CASSSLSRGGELFF.

The V and J genes are TRBV5-1 and TRBJ1-1; weak D call: TRBD1 (6 bases). This CDR3 spans 14 amino acids. V lost 4 bases to trimming and J lost 4 bases, with 14 bases between them. Germline-derived CDR1 and CDR2 are SGHRS and YFSETQ. For the CDR3, the DNA is TGCGCCAGCAGCGAACAAACAGGGAGCACTGAAGCTTTCTTT. It codes for CASSEQTGSTEAFF.

The CDR3 here is CASSSRLTSVSDEQFF. As DNA, the CDR3 is TGTGCCAGCAGCTCCCGACTGACTAGTGTGTCGGATGAGCAGTTCTTC. This chain connects TRBV13 to TRBJ2-1, with D perhaps TRBD2 (6 bases). V lost 4 bases and J 8 bases, leaving 21 bases between the germline ends. This CDR3 comprises 16 residues. The germline CDR1 and CDR2 sequences are PRHDT and FYEKMQ (reference sequence).

This chain uses TRBV6-5 with TRBJ2-1; D possibly corresponds to TRBD1 (8 bases). The CDR3 spans 15 residues. Germline loops: CDR1 MNHEY, CDR2 SVGAGI. V lost 7 bases to trimming and J lost 1 base, with 14 bases between them. The CDR3 DNA is TGTGCCAGCAACAGGGGGGGAAGATCCTACAATGAGCAGTTCTTC. It codes for CASNRGGRSYNEQFF.

The CDR3, as DNA: TGCGCCAGCAGCCAGGGCCTCAGTAACTATGGCTACACCTTC. Amino acids: CASSQGLSNYGYTF. This sequence joins TRBV4-3 and TRBJ1-2; D ambiguous. The CDR3 runs to 14 residues. The V end lost 3 bases, the J end lost 1 base, and 9 bases lay between the germline ends. The germline V gene encodes CDR1 LGHNA and CDR2 YSLEER.

V and J are TRBV19 and TRBJ2-1; TRBD1 aligns across 9 bases. The V and J ends lost 2 bases and 5 bases, in that order; junction bases with no gene match: 7. This CDR3 is 16 amino acids long. Germline V lookup: CDR1 LNHDA, CDR2 SQIVND (reference sequence). CDR3 protein: CASSITGGVSHNEQFF. For the CDR3, the DNA is TGTGCCAGTAGTATAACAGGGGGCGTCTCGCACAATGAGCAGTTCTTC.

This clone was detected a few times. This rearrangement joins TRBV5-1 to TRBJ2-7, with D tentatively TRBD1 (8 bases). V lost 1 base and J 5 bases, leaving 16 bases between the germline ends. CDR1 is SGHRS, CDR2 YFSETQ, per germline. The CDR3 has 15 residues. CDR3 sequence reads: CASSLTGGEANEQYF. CDR3 bases: TGCGCCAGCAGCTTGACAGGGGGGGAGGCGAACGAGCAGTACTTC.

This clone was seen once. The chain links TRBV18 to TRBJ1-1; D is possibly TRBD1 (5 bases). V lost 0 bases to trimming and J lost 3 bases, with 11 bases between them. The length of the CDR3 is 15 residues. Germline CDR1 reads KGHSH; CDR2 reads LQKENI. The CDR3 DNA sequence: TGTGCCAGCTCACCACCGAGGACATTCGACACTGAAGCTTTCTTT. Amino acids: CASSPPRTFDTEAFF.

This sequence joins TRBV18 and TRBJ2-1; TRBD2 aligns across 9 bases. With V trimmed by 2 bases and J by 0 bases, 14 bases remained unmatched. There are 20 residues in the CDR3. Germline V gene data show CDR1 as KGHSH and CDR2 as LQKENI. The chain's CDR3 is CASSPSAGGPDSGSYNEQFF. The CDR3 DNA follows: TGTGCCAGCTCACCATCAGCGGGGGGTCCTGATTCAGGCTCCTACAATGAGCAGTTCTTC. The variable domain in full, completed from reference TRBV18 and TRBJ2-1, reads NAGVMQNPRHLVRRRGQEARLRCSPMKGHSHVYWYRQLPEEGLKFMVYLQKENIIDESGMPKERFSAEFPKEGPSILRIQQVVRGDSAAYFCASSPSAGGPDSGSYNEQFFGPGTRLTVL.

The chain uses TRBV7-9 and TRBJ2-5; 12 positions agree with TRBD1. CDR3 length: 16 amino acids. V lost 1 base, J lost 7 bases, and 7 bases stayed unmatched. From germline, CDR1 is SEHNR and CDR2 FQNEAQ (reference sequence). DNA for the CDR3: TGTGCCAGCAGCTTAGTAATGGGACAGGGGGCTGTGACCCAGTACTTC. Its protein product is CASSLVMGQGAVTQYF.

This clone was observed a single time. The chain carries TRBV6-2 or TRBV6-3 and TRBJ2-7, with TRBD2 matching over 7 bases. After removal of 4 bases from V and 0 bases from J, the junction contained 3 bases not matched to a gene. CDR1 MNHEY and CDR2 SVGEGT come from the germline V gene. This CDR3 comprises 14 residues. CDR3 residues: CASSFWDYSYEQYF. CDR3 DNA sequence: TGTGCCAGCAGTTTCTGGGACTACTCCTACGAGCAGTACTTC.

This clone was found a few times. The chain links TRBV19 to TRBJ1-5; 7 bases are a match to TRBD1. The CDR3 extends over 15 amino acids. J was trimmed by 1 base and V by 5 bases; bases with no gene match: 5. Germline CDR1 is LNHDA and CDR2 is SQIVND (reference sequence). The CDR3: CASSAGTVSNQPQHF. The CDR3 DNA reads TGTGCCAGTAGTGCTGGGACAGTAAGCAATCAGCCCCAGCATTTT.

The chain uses TRBV4-3 and TRBJ2-5; 7 nucleotides match TRBD2. With 1 base clipped from V and 2 bases from J, the junction kept 4 bases outside the gene matches. Germline V gene lookup returns CDR1 LGHNA and CDR2 YSLEER. The length of the CDR3 is 15 residues. The CDR3 DNA follows: TGCGCCAGCAGCCAAGTCGGGGGGAAGCAAGAGACCCAGTACTTC. It codes for CASSQVGGKQETQYF.

The rearrangement uses TRBV6-4 and TRBJ2-1, with D maybe TRBD2 (5 bases). The germline gives CDR1 MRHNA, CDR2 SNTAGT. The CDR3 totals 14 residues. V was shortened by 5 bases and J by 9 bases, with 17 bases between the two germline ends. CDR3 bases: TGTGCCAGCAGTCCGCGGGCCGCGGGCTCTGAGCAGTTCTTC. This codes for CASSPRAAGSEQFF.

The chain joins TRBV3-1 (or the pseudogene TRBV3-2) to TRBJ2-7, with D perhaps TRBD1 (6 bases). Germline V gene data show CDR1 as LGHDT and CDR2 as YNNKEL (reference sequence). Between the trimmed V and J ends, which lost 2 bases and 6 bases, there was a span of 17 bases. The CDR3 totals 15 residues. CDR3: CASSQHRSSRGEQYF. In DNA form, the CDR3 reads TGTGCCAGCAGCCAACACAGGTCTTCCAGGGGCGAGCAGTACTTC.

The chain employs TRBV4-2 and TRBJ2-1; 8 nucleotides agree with TRBD2. The V and J ends lost 4 bases and 10 bases, in that order; junction bases with no gene match: 18. The CDR3 covers 17 residues. Germline V CDR1 and CDR2: LGHNA, YNFKEQ. CDR3 protein: CASSPRGGGPLTPEQFF. As DNA, the CDR3 is TGTGCCAGCAGCCCCCGGGGGGGAGGACCGCTTACTCCCGAGCAGTTCTTC.

This clone was recorded only once. This rearrangement joins TRBV29-1 to TRBJ2-7; 8 bases agree with TRBD1. CDR1 and CDR2 from the germline V gene are SQVTM and ANQGSEA. V was clipped by 6 bases and J by 2 bases; unmatched bases: 9. The CDR3 spans 14 residues. In DNA, the CDR3 is TGCAGCGTCGCCGGGGACAGGCGGCCCTACGAGCAGTACTTC. Its translation is CSVAGDRRPYEQYF.

This chain joins TRBV7-2 and TRBJ1-4; perhaps TRBD1 as D (6 bases). Germline values: CDR1 SGHTA, CDR2 FQGNSA. The CDR3 sequence is 16 residues long. Deletions cut 1 base from V and 8 bases from J, with 17 bases between. The CDR3 reads CASSLGGGPVFEKLFF. CDR3 DNA: TGTGCCAGCAGCTTAGGTGGGGGCCCGGTTTTCGAAAAACTGTTTTTT.

Here the CDR3 DNA reads TGTGCCAGCAGAGCCTCCGGGTCATCGAATTCACCCCTCCACTTT. Protein sequence: CASRASGSSNSPLHF. This chain uses TRBV6-4 with TRBJ1-6; the D is unclear. Trimming left V 6 bases short and J 7 bases short, with 16 bases between. The CDR3 runs to 15 residues. Germline V gene sequence: CDR1 MRHNA, CDR2 SNTAGT.